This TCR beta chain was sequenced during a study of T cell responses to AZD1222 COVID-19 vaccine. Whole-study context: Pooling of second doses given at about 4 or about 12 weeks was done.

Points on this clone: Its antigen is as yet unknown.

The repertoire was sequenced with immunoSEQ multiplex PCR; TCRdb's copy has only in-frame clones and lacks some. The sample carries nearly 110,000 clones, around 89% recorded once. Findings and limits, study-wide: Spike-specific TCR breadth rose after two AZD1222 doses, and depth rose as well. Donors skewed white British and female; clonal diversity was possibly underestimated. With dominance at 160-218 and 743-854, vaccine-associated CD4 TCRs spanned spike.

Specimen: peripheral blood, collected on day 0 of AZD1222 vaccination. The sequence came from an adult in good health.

CDR3 protein: CSTSSGRTTGDTQYF. In nucleotides, the CDR3 is TGCAGCACCTCTAGCGGGAGGACAACTGGGGATACGCAGTATTTT. The chain employs TRBV29-1 and TRBJ2-3; 11 nucleotides agree with TRBD2. The length of the CDR3 is 15 residues. The V gene end was trimmed by 8 bases and the J gene end by 6 bases; junction bases not matched to a gene: 13. Germline CDR1 is SQVTM and CDR2 is ANQGSEA.